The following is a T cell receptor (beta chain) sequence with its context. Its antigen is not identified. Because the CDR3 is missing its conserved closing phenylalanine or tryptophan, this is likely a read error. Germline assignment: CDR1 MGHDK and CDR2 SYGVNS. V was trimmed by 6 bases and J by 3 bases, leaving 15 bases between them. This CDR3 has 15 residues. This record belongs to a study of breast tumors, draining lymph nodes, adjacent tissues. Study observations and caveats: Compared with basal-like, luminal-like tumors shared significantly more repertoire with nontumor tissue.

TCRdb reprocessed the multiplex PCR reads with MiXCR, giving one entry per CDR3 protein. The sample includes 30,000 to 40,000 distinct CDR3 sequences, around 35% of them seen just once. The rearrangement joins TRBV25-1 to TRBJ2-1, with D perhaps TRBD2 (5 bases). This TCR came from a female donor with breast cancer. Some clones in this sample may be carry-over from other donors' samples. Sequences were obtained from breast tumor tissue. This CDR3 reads CASSVPGNGYNEQFL. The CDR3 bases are TGTGCCAGCAGCGTACCCGGGAATGGCTACAATGAGCAGTTCCTC.